This TCR beta chain emerged from a study of cytomegalovirus exposure and HLA in healthy donors. Study-level findings and limits: Analysis performed later showed TCR beta chains linked to HLA being more clonally expanded than equally common others.

With respect to this clone: The antigen is undetermined.

Germline V gene lookup returns CDR1 LNHDA and CDR2 SQIVND (reference sequence). CDR3 length: 18 amino acids. V lost 3 bases, J lost 0 bases, and 7 bases stayed unmatched. Use of 60 Vbeta and 13 Jbeta primers characterized the PCR. The data were produced by immunoSEQ multiplex PCR, yet TCRdb's version contains in-frame clones alone and is incomplete. Of some 150,000 clones listed, more than 75% are singletons. The chain combines TRBV19 with TRBJ1-5; 11 bases map to TRBD1. This receptor was identified in a young man in good health and CMV-seropositive. The sample comprised PBMCs. The CDR3 region is CASSMELGQGVSNQPQHF. CDR3 bases: TGTGCCAGTAGTATGGAGTTGGGACAGGGGGTTAGCAATCAGCCCCAGCATTTT.